One sample yielded the 16 T cell receptor beta chains listed below, sequenced in a study of cytomegalovirus exposure and HLA in healthy donors. Primers for the PCR totalled 60 Vbeta and 13 Jbeta. Method: immunoSEQ multiplex PCR; TCRdb's copy keeps in-frame clones and lacks some. Counted here are about 160,000 clones, 75% to 85% occurring once; the ten biggest clones make up approximately 1%. Sequencing used PBMCs. All receptors come from a girl aged 2 to 9 in good health and CMV-seropositive.

The chain couples TRBV5-1 to TRBJ1-1; D uncertain. Trimming stripped 4 bases from V and 6 bases from J, with 19 bases between. Germline V gene lookup returns CDR1 SGHRS and CDR2 YFSETQ. The CDR3 has 15 residues. The CDR3 is CASSPAGKRQAEAFF. In DNA form, the CDR3 reads TGCGCCAGCAGCCCCGCGGGGAAGCGACAAGCTGAAGCTTTCTTT.

The chain links TRBV4-1 to TRBJ1-2; a weak D match, TRBD1 (5 bases). V lost 0 bases and J lost 6, with 26 bases in between. This CDR3 contains 19 residues. Germline loops: CDR1 MGHRA, CDR2 YSYEKL. For the CDR3, the DNA is TGCGCCAGCAGCCAAGAGCCGGGGGACGCTGCAGGAGGTGTCGATGGCTACACCTTC. Its translation: CASSQEPGDAAGGVDGYTF.

A note on this clone: The final CDR3 position lacks the conserved phenylalanine or tryptophan, pointing to a likely read error. The chain links TRBV30 to TRBJ2-2; 8 bases map to TRBD2. This CDR3 is 15 amino acids long. CDR1 and CDR2 from the germline V gene are GTSNPN and SVGIG (reference sequence). V shed 5 bases, J shed 1 base, and the junction held 6 bases outside the gene matches. In nucleotides, the CDR3 is TGTGCCTGGGGGACTAGTCCCCTGAACACCGGGGAGCTGTTTTCT. It specifies CAWGTSPLNTGELFS.

The rearrangement joins TRBV4-1 to TRBJ2-1; D is ambiguous. Germline V lookup: CDR1 MGHRA, CDR2 YSYEKL. V gave up 0 bases and J gave up 3 bases, with 3 bases separating them. CDR3 length: 13 residues. The CDR3: CASSQDSYNEQFF. DNA for the CDR3: TGCGCCAGCAGCCAAGACAGCTACAATGAGCAGTTCTTC.

The V and J genes are TRBV5-1 and TRBJ2-3; TRBD2 agrees at 13 bases. This CDR3 is built from 15 residues. V lost 1 base, J lost 4 bases, and 0 bases stayed unmatched. The germline V gene encodes CDR1 SGHRS and CDR2 YFSETQ. CDR3: CASSLTSGRADTQYF. In DNA, the CDR3 is TGCGCCAGCAGCTTGACTAGCGGGAGGGCAGATACGCAGTATTTT.

Turning to this clone: Relative to the germline gene, one junction end is altered; a read error may explain this. This chain joins TRBV30 and TRBJ1-2; no firm D call. This CDR3 is 14 amino acids long. Germline assignment: CDR1 GTSNPN and CDR2 SVGIG (reference sequence). CDR3 DNA: TGTGCCTGGAACGGACTACAAACTAACTATGGCTACCCCTTC. Encoded protein: CAWNGLQTNYGYPF.

In this sample, this clone turned up a few times. The chain is built from TRBV7-9 and TRBJ2-5; D unclear. Germline V gives CDR1 SEHNR, CDR2 FQNEAQ (reference sequence). The germline V and J ends were trimmed by 3 bases and 0 bases, with 11 bases remaining between them. CDR3 size: 15 residues. The CDR3 reads CASSFRKPYQETQYF. The CDR3 nucleotides are TGTGCCAGCAGCTTTCGAAAGCCGTACCAAGAGACCCAGTACTTC.

This chain links TRBV2 with TRBJ1-1; 12 nucleotides line up with TRBD1. After removal of 7 bases from V and 9 bases from J, the junction contained 18 bases not matched to a gene. The germline gives CDR1 SNHLY, CDR2 FYNNEI. The CDR3 spans 17 residues. CDR3 DNA: TGTGCCAGCATCTCGGAGATGGGACAGGGGGCGCCGATTAAAGCTTTCTTT. It codes for CASISEMGQGAPIKAFF.

V gene TRBV28 combines with J gene TRBJ1-2, with D tentatively TRBD1 (6 bases). Trimming removed 4 bases from V and 3 bases from J, with 24 bases in between. The CDR3 sequence is 18 residues long. The germline V gene encodes CDR1 MDHEN and CDR2 SYDVKM. CDR3 residues: CASSSNIDRTEGDYGYTF. In DNA form, the CDR3 reads TGTGCCAGCAGTTCAAACATCGATCGGACAGAGGGGGACTATGGCTACACCTTC.

The chain is built from TRBV10-2 and TRBJ2-3; tentative D call: TRBD2 (6 bases). CDR1 is WSHSY and CDR2 is SAAADI in the germline V gene. CDR3 length: 18 residues. The V and J ends lost 1 base and 4 bases respectively, with 21 bases between them. The CDR3 loop reads CASSEFPVGGFSADTQYF. DNA of the CDR3: TGCGCCAGCAGTGAGTTCCCAGTTGGAGGGTTTTCTGCAGATACGCAGTATTTT.

J is TRBJ2-7 and V is TRBV19; D might be TRBD2 (6 bases). CDR1 and CDR2 from the germline V gene are LNHDA and SQIVND (reference sequence). CDR3 length: 15 amino acids. Trimming stripped 5 bases from V and 0 bases from J, with 14 bases between. CDR3 region: CASSSVLGSSYEQYF. For the CDR3, the DNA is TGTGCCAGTAGTTCCGTCCTCGGGAGCTCCTACGAGCAGTACTTC.

This clone turned up a few times. The rearrangement links TRBV6-1 to TRBJ2-1; 8 nucleotides align to TRBD1. The length of the CDR3 is 15 residues. From germline, CDR1 is MNHNS and CDR2 SASEGT. After removal of 10 bases from V and 8 bases from J, the junction contained 16 bases not matched to a gene. CDR3 nucleotides: TGTGCCATAAGACAGGGGTTTAGGAGTGCGTATGAGCAGTTCTTC. Translating gives CAIRQGFRSAYEQFF.

The chain links TRBV28 to TRBJ1-2; 8 bases map to TRBD1. The germline V gene encodes CDR1 MDHEN and CDR2 SYDVKM. The CDR3 has 14 amino acids. Trimming cost V 4 bases and J 5 bases; bases outside gene matches: 6. The CDR3 bases are TGTGCCAGCAGTTCCCGGACAGGGACGTATGGCTACACCTTC. This sequence encodes CASSSRTGTYGYTF.

This clone was detected once. CDR3 residues: CASSPSGSSYNEQFF. CDR3 bases: TGTGCCAGCAGCCCTAGCGGGAGCTCCTACAATGAGCAGTTCTTC. This chain links TRBV11-2 with TRBJ2-1; TRBD2 matches 10 bases. The CDR3 contains 15 residues. Germline V gene data show CDR1 as SGHAT and CDR2 as FQNNGV. Trimming removed 5 bases from V and 0 bases from J; junction bases left unmatched: 1.

The V gene is TRBV28, the J gene TRBJ2-5; 7 positions match TRBD2. The CDR3 consists of 16 residues. Germline V gene sequence: CDR1 MDHEN, CDR2 SYDVKM. V trimming: 5 bases; J trimming: 2 bases; junction bases outside the gene matches: 11. CDR3: CASSVTGTTDQETQYF. The CDR3, as DNA: TGTGCCAGCAGTGTTACCGGGACTACCGATCAAGAGACCCAGTACTTC. The complete variable domain, with remaining parts taken from reference TRBV28 and TRBJ2-5, reads DVKVTQSSRYLVKRTGEKVFLECVQDMDHENMFWYRQDPGLGLRLIYFSYDVKMKEKGDIPEGYSVSREKKERFSLILESASTNQTSMYLCASSVTGTTDQETQYFGPGTRLLVL.

The V call is TRBV28, the J call TRBJ1-2, with TRBD1 as a possible D gene (6 bases). CDR3 length: 12 amino acids. Germline V gene lookup returns CDR1 MDHEN and CDR2 SYDVKM. V was pared by 8 bases and J by 6 bases, with 13 bases between. DNA of the CDR3: TGTGCCAGCCAGTCAGGGGTCGATGGCTACACCTTC. This sequence encodes CASQSGVDGYTF.